What follows is one TCR beta chain and its context. This clonotype was counted a few times. Its antigen is unknown. There are no base qualities to consult, and no much larger clone falls within one base. The data were obtained in a study of T-cell reconstitution after alpha-beta-depleted transplantation in children listed by TCRdb under 2016. Background on the whole study: T-cell immune reconstitution after TCRalphabeta/CD19-depleted allogeneic hematopoietic cell transplantation in children was quantitatively tracked in the study by means of TCR repertoire profiling.

The library was obtained by PCR. Instrument on record: Illumina HiSeq 2500. TCR libraries were prepared with molecular barcoding, using unique molecular identifiers to normalize TCRbeta repertoire quantification. TCRdb cleaned the public reads at Q25 with fastp, built clones with MiXCR and kept in-frame beta chains. Entries that share a CDR3 protein sequence are merged under the most common genes and DNA. The sample includes roughly 180,000 distinct CDR3 sequences, with 13% to 15% observed a single time. Over 10% of the sample comes from the top ten. Via the germline V gene, CDR1 is SGHTA and CDR2 FQGNSA. V is clipped by 5 bases and J by 3 bases, and the sequence between their germline boundaries is 17 bases long. Counted from cysteine to phenylalanine, this CDR3 has 15 amino acids. Only CDR3 DNA is held: 45 bases, read in frame from base 1.

The clonotype originates from a human donor who donated a stem cell graft to a child with acute lymphoblastic leukemia. The rearrangement joined TRBV7-2 to TRBJ2-7; 5 matching bases give a weak D call of TRBD1. Sequenced material: PBMCs from the stem cell graft donor, taken from the stem cell graft. The DNA is TGTGCCAGCAGCCTAACCGCACAGGATCACTACGAGCAGTACTTC. Its coded protein is CASSLTAQDHYEQYF.